This T cell receptor beta chain was captured by sequencing in a study of vaccination effects on CD4 cells after COVID-19. In the case of this clone: Antigen unknown.

Sequencing used immunoSEQ multiplex PCR; TCRdb keeps in-frame clones, though not all of them. The data hold around 50,000 clones, with around 76% observed a single time. General study results and limits: There was marked clonal contraction among infection- and vaccine-induced clones late after vaccination.

Germline V gives CDR1 LGHDT, CDR2 YNNKEL (reference sequence). Trimming took off 6 bases at V and 10 bases at J, with 18 bases between the two ends. The CDR3 extends over 14 amino acids. Antigen-specific CD4+ T cells were expanded with viral peptide pools in the ViraFEST assay before sequencing. Scientists isolated CD4+ T cells after an approximately 11-day culture period ended. This person's SARS-CoV-2 infection, confirmed by PCR, occurred between March and December 2020. Every well got over 1.5 million PBMC, which were grown with about 10 IU/ml IL-2 and around 10 ug/ml peptides. Half the medium was replaced with IL-2 medium on days 3 and 7.

The chain links TRBV3-1 (or the pseudogene TRBV3-2) to TRBJ1-4; D unclear. This specimen was CD4+ T cells from PBMCs cultured with HIV peptides, taken before COVID-19 vaccination. Documented subset: HIV-1 Nef peptide pool negative control/reference culture. This receptor was taken from a human donor who had a prior SARS-CoV-2 infection. The CDR3 reads CASSPQFGVGKLFF. DNA of the CDR3: TGTGCCAGCAGTCCCCAGTTTGGAGTCGGAAAACTGTTTTTT.